Sequencing of this T cell receptor beta chain was carried out in a study of OX40 agonist ivuxolimab in advanced cancers. Study as a whole: Patients were infused with ivuxolimab every 2 weeks at 0.01 to 10 mg/kg.

Points on this clone: The same CDR3 also results from other DNA sequences found in this sample.

The protocol was immunoSEQ multiplex PCR, while the TCRdb copy is restricted to in-frame clones and leaves out a portion. The table records nearly 50,000 clones, roughly 81% of them present only once. This CDR3 comprises 13 residues. CDR1 and CDR2 from the germline V gene are KGHSH and LQKENI. Unmatched junction bases numbered 0, after V lost 3 bases and J lost 3 bases. The sample in question was CD4+ or CD8+ T cells sorted from blood, obtained in a trial of the OX40 agonist ivuxolimab. The TCR originated in an adult with an advanced solid tumor such as melanoma, head and neck, liver or kidney cancer. The chain combines TRBV18 with TRBJ2-3, with TRBD2 matching 7 bases. The CDR3 nucleotides read TGTGCCAGCTCACCGGGACTAACAGATACGCAGTATTTT. It yields the protein CASSPGLTDTQYF.